This T cell receptor beta chain was retrieved from a study of cytomegalovirus exposure and HLA in healthy donors. Amplification used 60 Vbeta primers and 13 Jbeta primers. The method was immunoSEQ multiplex PCR; TCRdb's version includes in-frame clones alone and lacks a portion of them. The sample holds nearly 110,000 clones; around 76% are singletons and the top ten take about 2.5%. V gave up 2 bases and J gave up 9 bases, with 8 bases separating them. The germline gives CDR1 MNHEY, CDR2 SMNVEV (reference sequence). The CDR3 length is 12 residues. Sequenced material: PBMCs. The chain links TRBV27 to TRBJ2-1; D possibly corresponds to TRBD1 (5 bases). This sequence originates from a man aged 25 to 45 in good health and CMV-seropositive. CDR3 residues: CASSLRGLEQFF. CDR3 sequence (DNA): TGTGCCAGCAGTTTAAGGGGTCTTGAGCAGTTCTTC.